The T cell receptor beta chain under discussion was sequenced for a study of CD8 T cells in ankylosing spondylitis. Overall study findings and caveats: Apparently characteristic of ankylosing spondylitis blood was a TCR beta motif (roughly eight highly homologous variants).

Each TCR beta library was made by quantitative 5'-RACE that incorporated molecular barcodes. TCRdb used MiXCR to reprocess the 5' RACE reads, holding one entry per CDR3 protein. The table lists roughly 700,000 distinct CDR3 sequences, roughly 19% of them singletons. CDR3 length: 11 residues. Trimming cost V 3 bases and J 11 bases, with 10 bases left between them. Germline CDR1 reads SGHTA; CDR2 reads FQGNSA. In the case of this clonotype: The antigen is undetermined.

The clonotype originates from a male donor with ankylosing spondylitis. The sequencing input was blood, either unsorted or a sorted T cell fraction (not recorded which). The chain combines TRBV7-2 with TRBJ2-5, with unresolved D. CDR3 sequence (DNA): TGTGCCAGCAGCTTGGGTGCCGCTCAGTACTTC. Protein: CASSLGAAQYF.